The 30 T cell receptor beta chains listed next were all sequenced from one sample in a study of spatial heterogeneity in lung cancer. TCRdb analysed the 5' RACE reads with MiXCR anew, one entry per CDR3 protein. Here the sample spans approximately 11,000 distinct CDR3 sequences, less than 25% being singletons. Time point specified: sample taken at primary tumor resection. Unsorted tumor, nontumor lung tissue or cryopreserved PBMC supplied the whole RNA. Sequencing was performed on PBMCs, taken at surgery. The receptors derive from a female donor with early-stage non-small cell lung cancer.

The CDR3 DNA reads as TGTGCCAGCTCACCACCGGGCGGGAGGCTGGAGACCCAGTACTTC. Protein sequence: CASSPPGGRLETQYF. The chain couples TRBV18 to TRBJ2-5, with 8 bases identical to TRBD2. The trim removed 0 bases at V and 5 bases at J, leaving 5 bases unmatched. Germline V gene sequence: CDR1 KGHSH, CDR2 LQKENI. The CDR3 is 15 amino acids.

This clonotype was seen more than once but under ten times. V gene TRBV28 combines with J gene TRBJ1-2; 11 nucleotides agree with TRBD1. J was trimmed by 4 bases and V by 5 bases; bases with no gene match: 15. The CDR3 spans 18 residues. Germline lookup yields CDR1 MDHEN and CDR2 SYDVKM. CDR3 amino acids: CASSLSGTGGARSYGYTF. In DNA form, the CDR3 reads TGTGCCAGCAGTCTCTCCGGGACAGGGGGAGCCCGGAGCTATGGCTACACCTTC.

V is TRBV5-1 and J is TRBJ2-7; no reliable D call. The CDR3 totals 12 residues. V lost 4 bases to trimming and J lost 4 bases, with 9 bases between them. CDR1 and CDR2 from the germline V gene are SGHRS and YFSETQ. In nucleotides, the CDR3 is TGCGCCAGCAGCGCGGAAGGTTACGAGCAGTACTTC. Encoded protein: CASSAEGYEQYF.

This chain joins TRBV29-1 and TRBJ2-7, with D hard to call. Germline V gene sequence: CDR1 SQVTM, CDR2 ANQGSEA. With 4 bases removed from V and 5 bases from J, the gap between germline ends came to 6 bases. The CDR3 runs 10 residues. The CDR3 protein is CSVVKDEQYF. The CDR3 bases are TGCAGCGTTGTGAAGGACGAGCAGTACTTC.

This clonotype was observed at least ten times. The V gene is TRBV7-2, the J gene TRBJ1-2; D remains ambiguous. Germline V lookup: CDR1 SGHTA, CDR2 FQGNSA. The V end was cut by 2 bases, the J end by 1 base, with 8 bases between. The CDR3 has 14 amino acids. The CDR3, as DNA: TGTGCCAGCAGCTTATTCGGGGTTAACTATGGCTACACCTTC. Its protein product is CASSLFGVNYGYTF.

In its sample, this clonotype was seen a few times. The chain uses TRBV4-1 and TRBJ1-2; 7 nucleotides align to TRBD1. CDR3 length: 17 amino acids. CDR1 and CDR2 (germline): MGHRA, YSYEKL. Trimming removed 4 bases from V and 0 bases from J; junction bases left unmatched: 11. Here the CDR3 DNA reads TGCGCCAGCAGCCGCAACTCTGGACAGGCCGCTAACTATGGCTACACCTTC. Translation gives CASSRNSGQAANYGYTF.

In this sample, this clonotype turned up many times. The V gene is TRBV12-3 or TRBV12-4, the J gene TRBJ2-7; TRBD2 aligns across 14 bases. After removal of 4 bases from V and 5 bases from J, the junction contained 7 bases not matched to a gene. The CDR3 has 16 residues. Written as DNA, the CDR3 is TGTGCCAGCAGTTCAAGACTAGCGGGAGGGCCCCACGAGCAGTACTTC. It is translated as CASSSRLAGGPHEQYF.

V gene TRBV30 combines with J gene TRBJ2-1; D is undetermined. CDR3 length: 11 amino acids. Germline V gives CDR1 GTSNPN, CDR2 SVGIG (reference sequence). Trimming took 5 bases from V and 7 from J, leaving 9 bases between them. In DNA, the CDR3 is TGTGCCTGGGGGGTTTCTAATGAGCAGTTCTTC. Translation: CAWGVSNEQFF.

The chain carries TRBV6-2 or TRBV6-3 and TRBJ1-2, with a possible D match to TRBD1 (6 bases). There are 12 residues in the CDR3. Trimming shortened V by 10 bases and J by 2 bases, and 11 bases separated the two germline ends. CDR1 and CDR2 from the germline V gene are MNHEY and SVGEGT. The CDR3 region is CATSQGNYGYTF. CDR3 coding DNA: TGTGCCACCTCCCAGGGGAACTATGGCTACACCTTC.

Details on this clonotype: No conserved phenylalanine or tryptophan ends this CDR3, so it is likely a read error. The J gene is TRBJ2-1, the V gene TRBV20-1; D possibly corresponds to TRBD2 (6 bases). CDR1 DFQATT and CDR2 SNEGSKA come from the germline V gene (reference sequence). The V gene lost 6 bases and the J gene lost 0 bases, with 12 bases spanning the gap. This CDR3 has 14 amino acids. CDR3 sequence reads: CSATLDYSYNEQFY. CDR3 DNA: TGCAGTGCCACCCTGGACTACTCCTACAATGAGCAGTTCTAC.

This sequence joins TRBV18 and TRBJ2-7; D gene unclear. This CDR3 contains 13 residues. Trimming cost V 3 bases and J 5 bases, with 11 bases left between them. From germline, CDR1 is KGHSH and CDR2 LQKENI. CDR3 amino acids: CASSPRQVNEQYF. CDR3 in DNA: TGTGCCAGCTCACCGCGCCAGGTAAACGAGCAGTACTTC. Variable domain in full (rest from reference TRBV18 and TRBJ2-7): NAGVMQNPRHLVRRRGQEARLRCSPMKGHSHVYWYRQLPEEGLKFMVYLQKENIIDESGMPKERFSAEFPKEGPSILRIQQVVRGDSAAYFCASSPRQVNEQYFGPGTRLTVT.

Sample share makes this clonotype medium-sized. The chain uses TRBV5-6 and TRBJ1-1; possible D gene TRBD1, 6 bases. The CDR3 has 12 amino acids. Per germline, CDR1 SGHDT and CDR2 YYEEEE. Trimming took 1 base from V and 5 from J, leaving 6 bases between them. In DNA form, the CDR3 reads TGTGCCAGCAGCTTGAGGGGGACTGAAGCTTTCTTT. This translates into CASSLRGTEAFF.

Written as DNA, the CDR3 is TGCAGTGCTAGAGAAGGGGGGGCCCAAGAGACCCAGTACTTC. The encoded protein is CSAREGGAQETQYF. The J gene is TRBJ2-5, the V gene TRBV20-1; D possibly corresponds to TRBD2 (7 bases). Germline values: CDR1 DFQATT, CDR2 SNEGSKA (reference sequence). The V end lost 0 bases, the J end lost 1 base, and 9 bases lay between the germline ends. This CDR3 is 14 amino acids long.

This clonotype was detected many times. The genes are TRBV20-1 and TRBJ2-1, with 7 positions matching TRBD2. Germline trimming cut 6 bases from V and 0 bases from J; bases unmatched to any gene: 8. The length of the CDR3 is 15 residues. Germline values: CDR1 DFQATT, CDR2 SNEGSKA (reference sequence). The DNA for the CDR3 is TGCAGTGCGGCACCACTAGCGAACTCCTACAATGAGCAGTTCTTC. It is translated as CSAAPLANSYNEQFF.

By share, this clonotype counts as medium-sized. The chain uses TRBV27 and TRBJ1-6; 8 bases are a match to TRBD1. The CDR3 has 16 amino acids. With V trimmed by 4 bases and J by 10 bases, 12 bases remained unmatched. Looked up from germline, CDR1 is MNHEY and CDR2 is SMNVEV (reference sequence). For the CDR3, the DNA is TGTGCCAGCAGTTCCAGGACAGGGTCCCGGGGCTCACCCCTCCACTTT. Residues: CASSSRTGSRGSPLHF.

In this sample, this clonotype turned up many times. The chain is built from TRBV6-6 and TRBJ1-5; D might be TRBD1 (6 bases). Germline V gene sequence: CDR1 MNHNY, CDR2 SVGAGI (reference sequence). This CDR3 contains 14 residues. V shed 2 bases and J shed 3 bases, with 8 bases lying between them. Here the CDR3 reads CASSYRDNNQPQHF. In DNA form, the CDR3 reads TGTGCCAGCAGTTACAGGGACAACAATCAGCCCCAGCATTTT.

This rearrangement joins TRBV27 to TRBJ2-1, with D possibly being TRBD2 (6 bases). Trimming removed 0 bases at V and 8 bases at J, with 14 bases between. CDR1 is MNHEY and CDR2 is SMNVEV in the germline V gene (reference sequence). The CDR3 extends over 15 amino acids. The CDR3 DNA is TGTGCCAGCAGTTTATCGCGGCTAGCGAACGATGAGCAGTTCTTC. Its translation is CASSLSRLANDEQFF.

This clonotype was observed a handful of times. The chain uses TRBV7-3 and TRBJ2-2; TRBD2 aligns across 12 bases. The CDR3 is 17 residues long. After removal of 5 bases from V and 4 bases from J, the junction contained 8 bases not matched to a gene. Germline CDR1 is SGHTA and CDR2 is FQGTGA. The CDR3, as DNA: TGTGCCAGCAGCCCTCTAGCGGGGGGGCTTGGCACCGGGGAGCTGTTTTTT. This sequence encodes CASSPLAGGLGTGELFF.

This clonotype appeared a few times. This chain uses TRBV19 with TRBJ2-2; weak D call: TRBD2 (6 bases). Germline lookup yields CDR1 LNHDA and CDR2 SQIVND (reference sequence). The germline V and J ends were trimmed by 7 bases and 6 bases, with 12 bases remaining between them. This CDR3 contains 13 residues. CDR3 region: CASIAPGAGELFF. The CDR3 DNA reads as TGTGCCAGTATCGCCCCGGGGGCCGGGGAGCTGTTTTTT. Together with reference TRBV19 and TRBJ2-2, the CDR3 gives the full variable domain: DGGITQSPKYLFRKEGQNVTLSCEQNLNHDAMYWYRQDPGQGLRLIYYSQIVNDFQKGDIAEGYSVSREKKESFPLTVTSAQKNPTAFYLCASIAPGAGELFFGEGSRLTVL.

The chain employs TRBV6-2 or TRBV6-3 and TRBJ1-1; no clear D. Germline V gives CDR1 MNHEY, CDR2 SVGEGT. Trimming left V 6 bases short and J 3 bases short, with 8 bases between. The CDR3 contains 12 residues. CDR3 sequence: CASSIEDTEAFF. The DNA of the CDR3 is TGTGCCAGCAGCATAGAGGACACTGAAGCTTTCTTT.

By share, this clonotype ranks as medium-sized (0.01 to 0.1%). The V and J genes are TRBV6-5 and TRBJ2-7, with 9 nucleotides matching TRBD1. This CDR3 contains 14 residues. The V segment lost 0 bases and the J segment 6 bases; nucleotides outside the gene matches: 3. CDR1 and CDR2 (germline): MNHEY, SVGAGI. CDR3 in DNA: TGTGCCAGCAGTTACTCGGGGACAGGGTTCGAGCAGTACTTC. Its translation is CASSYSGTGFEQYF.

The chain employs TRBV29-1 and TRBJ1-4; D is unresolved. The CDR3 length is 14 residues. Trimming stripped 4 bases from V and 5 bases from J, with 14 bases between. CDR1 SQVTM and CDR2 ANQGSEA come from the germline V gene. The CDR3 sequence is CSVAGGRVNEKLFF. Written as DNA, the CDR3 is TGCAGCGTTGCCGGTGGGAGAGTAAATGAAAAACTGTTTTTT.

CDR3 in amino acids: CASSTGGSTDTQYF. The CDR3 DNA follows: TGTGCCAGCAGCACAGGGGGGAGCACAGATACGCAGTATTTT. The rearrangement joins TRBV7-2 to TRBJ2-3; 8 nucleotides match TRBD1. The CDR3 contains 14 residues. Germline-derived CDR1 and CDR2 are SGHTA and FQGNSA. Trimming removed 5 bases from V and 0 bases from J; junction bases left unmatched: 1.

The chain carries TRBV29-1 and TRBJ1-1, with 9 nucleotides matching TRBD1. The germline V gene has CDR1 SQVTM and CDR2 ANQGSEA. The trim removed 3 bases at V and 5 bases at J, leaving 16 bases unmatched. The CDR3 sequence is 17 residues long. The CDR3 loop is CSVERTGVLGTWTEAFF. CDR3 DNA: TGCAGCGTTGAGAGGACAGGGGTGTTGGGTACGTGGACTGAAGCTTTCTTT.

At least ten counts were recorded for this clonotype. The V gene is TRBV2, the J gene TRBJ2-1; 7 nucleotides line up with TRBD2. The CDR3 is made up of 13 amino acids. The trim removed 4 bases at V and 12 bases at J, leaving 9 bases unmatched. Germline CDR1 is SNHLY and CDR2 is FYNNEI. The CDR3 spells CASSGAGLTLQFF. CDR3 bases: TGTGCCAGCAGTGGGGCGGGACTAACACTGCAGTTCTTC.

This clonotype was picked up a small number of times. The V call is TRBV19, the J call TRBJ2-7; maybe TRBD1 (6 bases). The CDR3 is made up of 14 amino acids. CDR1 and CDR2 (germline): LNHDA, SQIVND (reference sequence). The V end lost 4 bases, the J end lost 4 bases, and 14 bases lay between the germline ends. The CDR3 spells CASSTPDRQYEQYF. The CDR3 DNA reads as TGTGCCAGTAGTACCCCGGACAGACAATACGAGCAGTACTTC.

This clonotype came up a few times. DNA for the CDR3: TGTGCCAGCAGCCAAGGGGCTGCTCGGATAGATACGCAGTATTTT. The encoded protein is CASSQGAARIDTQYF. The chain recombines TRBV14 with TRBJ2-3; the D is unclear. Trimming shortened V by 1 base and J by 5 bases, and 13 bases separated the two germline ends. The CDR3 is 15 residues long. Germline assignment: CDR1 SGHDN and CDR2 FVKESK.

This rearrangement joins TRBV19 to TRBJ1-6, with D uncertain. There are 16 residues in the CDR3. With 6 bases removed from V and 0 bases from J, the gap between germline ends came to 12 bases. The V gene's germline CDR1 is LNHDA and CDR2 SQIVND (reference sequence). CDR3 sequence reads: CASRVGPLSYNSPLHF. The CDR3 DNA sequence: TGTGCCAGTAGAGTCGGACCGCTCTCCTATAATTCACCCCTCCACTTT.

The gene calls are TRBV2 and TRBJ1-1; D unresolved. The V gene lost 8 bases and the J gene lost 1 base, with 11 bases spanning the gap. Germline V gene data show CDR1 as SNHLY and CDR2 as FYNNEI. CDR3 length: 13 residues. CDR3 in amino acids: CASGLDTNTEAFF. The CDR3 DNA is TGTGCCAGCGGATTAGACACGAACACTGAAGCTTTCTTT.

This clonotype is categorized as medium-sized. The V call is TRBV4-3, the J call TRBJ2-1, with 14 bases aligning to TRBD2. The CDR3 has 16 amino acids. Germline loops: CDR1 LGHNA, CDR2 YSLEER. With 1 base clipped from V and 8 bases from J, the junction kept 4 bases outside the gene matches. CDR3 amino acids: CASSQGLAGGYDEQFF. CDR3 coding DNA: TGCGCCAGCAGCCAAGGACTAGCGGGAGGGTATGATGAGCAGTTCTTC.